This TCR beta chain came from a study of blood T cell repertoires in COVID-19. Study at large: Samples came from the United States, Italy and Spain, spanning acute and convalescent COVID-19. From T cells, B-cell-depleted T cells, or PBMCs came the material, which was cDNA or gDNA.

In germline, CDR1 is SGHRS, CDR2 YFSETQ. The V and J ends lost 0 bases and 4 bases respectively, with 13 bases between them. This CDR3 spans 15 amino acids. This clone was counted a single time. Per the original data handling: Amplification from reference gene primers served as the basis for estimated nucleated cell counts. Profiled with immunoSEQ multiplex PCR; TCRdb holds only in-frame clones, not every one. V, J and clone size are taken as reported in that table, and D and trimming were inferred from the DNA itself. This repertoire shows over 95,000 clones, approximately 84% found once; its top ten account for roughly 8%.

This chain links TRBV5-1 with TRBJ1-2, with a possible D match to TRBD1 (6 bases). The source material was peripheral blood. The receptor was isolated from a woman in her 40s with acute or convalescent COVID-19. CDR3 sequence (DNA): TGCGCCAGCAGCTTGGCCACGGGGGGCAGCTATGGCTACACCTTC. It codes for CASSLATGGSYGYTF.